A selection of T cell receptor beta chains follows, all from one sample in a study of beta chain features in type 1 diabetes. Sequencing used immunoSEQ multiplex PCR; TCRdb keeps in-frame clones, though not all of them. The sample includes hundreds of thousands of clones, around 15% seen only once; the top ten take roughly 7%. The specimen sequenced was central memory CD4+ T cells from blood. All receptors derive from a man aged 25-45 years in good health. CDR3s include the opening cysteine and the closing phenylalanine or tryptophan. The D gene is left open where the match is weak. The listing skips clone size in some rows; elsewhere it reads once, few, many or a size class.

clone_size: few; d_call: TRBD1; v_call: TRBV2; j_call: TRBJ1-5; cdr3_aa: CASSELGQLTPQHF; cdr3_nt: TGTGCCAGCAGTGAATTGGGACAGTTAACGCCCCAGCATTTT
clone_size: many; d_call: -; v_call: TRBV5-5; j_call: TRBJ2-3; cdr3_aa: CASSSTLADTQYF; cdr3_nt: TGTGCCAGCAGCTCAACCCTAGCAGATACGCAGTATTTT
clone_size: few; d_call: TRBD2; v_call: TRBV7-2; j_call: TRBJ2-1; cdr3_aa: CASSLARSGGSSYNEQFF; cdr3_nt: TGTGCCAGCAGCTTAGCTCGGAGTGGCGGGAGCTCCTACAATGAGCAGTTCTTC
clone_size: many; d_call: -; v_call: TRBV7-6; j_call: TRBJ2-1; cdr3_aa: CASSPGGTAYNEQFF; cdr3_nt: TGTGCCAGCAGCCCTGGGGGGACAGCCTACAATGAGCAGTTCTTC
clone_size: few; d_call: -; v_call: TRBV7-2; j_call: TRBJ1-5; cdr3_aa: CASSPGSDRNNQPQHF; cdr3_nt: TGTGCCAGCAGCCCTGGCTCCGACAGAAACAATCAGCCCCAGCATTTT
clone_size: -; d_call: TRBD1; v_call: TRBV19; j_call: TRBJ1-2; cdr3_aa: CASSRQGNNYGYTF; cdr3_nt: TGTGCCAGTAGTAGACAGGGGAATAACTATGGCTACACCTTC
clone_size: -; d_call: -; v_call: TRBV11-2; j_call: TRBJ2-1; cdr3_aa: CASSWGSNEQFF; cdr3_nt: TGTGCCAGCAGCTGGGGTTCCAATGAGCAGTTCTTC
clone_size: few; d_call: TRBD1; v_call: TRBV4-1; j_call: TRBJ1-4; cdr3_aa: CASSQNTGGGEKLFF; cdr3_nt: TGCGCCAGCAGCCAAAATACAGGGGGAGGTGAAAAACTGTTTTTT
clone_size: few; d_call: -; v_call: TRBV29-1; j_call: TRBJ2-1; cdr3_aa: CSVQGYNEQFF; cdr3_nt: TGCAGCGTCCAGGGTTACAATGAGCAGTTCTTC
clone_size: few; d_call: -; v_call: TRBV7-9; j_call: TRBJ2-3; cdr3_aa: CASSFGTDTDTQYF; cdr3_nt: TGTGCCAGCAGCTTTGGTACAGACACAGATACGCAGTATTTT
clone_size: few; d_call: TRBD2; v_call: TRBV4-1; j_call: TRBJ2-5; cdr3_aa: CASSQGSGGQTQYF; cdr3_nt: TGCGCCAGCAGCCAAGGGAGCGGGGGCCAGACCCAGTACTTC
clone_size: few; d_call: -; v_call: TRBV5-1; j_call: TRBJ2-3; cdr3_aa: CASSLGLVSSDTQYF; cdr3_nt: TGCGCCAGCAGCTTGGGACTAGTAAGCTCAGATACGCAGTATTTT
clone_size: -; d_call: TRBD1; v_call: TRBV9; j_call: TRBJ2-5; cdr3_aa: CASSVGNTGGETQYF; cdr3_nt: TGTGCCAGCAGCGTAGGAAACACAGGGGGAGAGACCCAGTACTTC
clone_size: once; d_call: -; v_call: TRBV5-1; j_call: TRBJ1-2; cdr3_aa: CASSLGTKTDGYTF; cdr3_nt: TGCGCCAGCAGCTTGGGGACCAAGACAGATGGCTACACCTTC
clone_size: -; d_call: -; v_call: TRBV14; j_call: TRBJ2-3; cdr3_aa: CASSQAVRGTDTQYF; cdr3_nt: TGTGCCAGCAGCCAAGCGGTAAGGGGCACAGATACGCAGTATTTT
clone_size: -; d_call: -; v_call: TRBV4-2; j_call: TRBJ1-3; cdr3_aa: CASSQDPVGNTIYF; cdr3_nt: TGTGCCAGCAGCCAAGATCCCGTGGGAAACACCATATATTTT
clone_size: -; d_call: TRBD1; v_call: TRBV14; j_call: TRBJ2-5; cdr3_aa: CASSQVDRFETQYF; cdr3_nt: TGTGCCAGCAGCCAAGTGGACAGGTTCGAGACCCAGTACTTC
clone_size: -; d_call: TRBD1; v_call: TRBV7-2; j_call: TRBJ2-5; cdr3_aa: CASSPDRGRETQYF; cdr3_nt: TGTGCCAGCAGCCCGGACAGGGGCAGGGAGACCCAGTACTTC
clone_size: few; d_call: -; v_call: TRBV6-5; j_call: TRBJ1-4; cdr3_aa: CASSSLNEKLFF; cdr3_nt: TGTGCCAGCAGTTCCCTTAATGAAAAACTGTTTTTT
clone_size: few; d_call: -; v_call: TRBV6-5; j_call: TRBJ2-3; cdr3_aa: CASSDPRNVDTQYF; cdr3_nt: TGTGCCAGCAGTGACCCTAGGAATGTGGATACGCAGTATTTT
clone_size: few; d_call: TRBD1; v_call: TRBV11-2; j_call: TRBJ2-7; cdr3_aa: CASSLHRGRQAYEQYF; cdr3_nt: TGTGCCAGCAGCCTGCACAGGGGGCGCCAGGCCTACGAGCAGTACTTC
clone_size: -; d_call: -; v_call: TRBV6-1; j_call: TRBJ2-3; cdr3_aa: CASRETGTVPTDTQYF; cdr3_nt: TGTGCCAGCAGGGAAACCGGGACTGTGCCCACAGATACGCAGTATTTT
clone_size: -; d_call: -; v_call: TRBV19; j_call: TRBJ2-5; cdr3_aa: CASSPRSETQYF; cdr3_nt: TGTGCCAGTAGTCCCCGATCGGAGACCCAGTACTTC
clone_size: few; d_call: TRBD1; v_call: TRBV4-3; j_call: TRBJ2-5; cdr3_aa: CASSQRQGETQYF; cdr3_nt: TGCGCCAGCAGCCAAAGACAGGGAGAGACCCAGTACTTC
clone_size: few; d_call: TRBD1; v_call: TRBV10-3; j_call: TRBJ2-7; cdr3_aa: CAISDSSGTGTINEQYF; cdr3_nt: TGTGCCATCAGTGATAGTTCGGGGACAGGGACGATAAACGAGCAGTACTTC
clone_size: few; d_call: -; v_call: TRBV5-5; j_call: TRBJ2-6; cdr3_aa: CASRPWGGANVLTF; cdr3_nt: TGTGCCAGCAGGCCTTGGGGAGGGGCCAACGTCCTGACTTTC
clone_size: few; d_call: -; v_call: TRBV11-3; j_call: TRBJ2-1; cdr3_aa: CASSLKRSGGAATYNEQFF; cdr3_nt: TGTGCCAGCAGCTTAAAGAGGTCCGGAGGAGCGGCCACCTACAATGAGCAGTTCTTC
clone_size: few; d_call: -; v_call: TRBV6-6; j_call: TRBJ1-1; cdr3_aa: CASSRLGHGNTEAFF; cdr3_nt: TGTGCCAGCAGCCGCCTCGGCCACGGGAACACTGAAGCTTTCTTT
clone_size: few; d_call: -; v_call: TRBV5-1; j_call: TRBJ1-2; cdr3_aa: CASSLGSAAEGYTF; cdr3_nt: TGCGCCAGCAGCTTGGGTTCGGCAGCGGAGGGCTACACCTTC
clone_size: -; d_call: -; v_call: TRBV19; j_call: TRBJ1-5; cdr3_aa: CASSILTGRSRSQHF; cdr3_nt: TGTGCCAGTAGTATATTAACCGGACGCAGTCGATCCCAGCATTTT
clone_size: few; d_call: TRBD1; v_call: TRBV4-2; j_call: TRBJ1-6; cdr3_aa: CASSLDRQGAASPLHF; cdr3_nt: TGTGCCAGCAGCTTGGACAGACAGGGGGCGGCCTCACCCCTCCACTTT
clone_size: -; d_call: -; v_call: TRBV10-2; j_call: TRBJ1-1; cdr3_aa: CASSSRAGNTEAFF; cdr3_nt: TGCGCCAGCAGCTCAAGGGCTGGGAACACTGAAGCTTTCTTT
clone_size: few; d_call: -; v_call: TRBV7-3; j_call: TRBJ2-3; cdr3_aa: CASSFGSGTDTQYF; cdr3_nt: TGTGCCAGCAGCTTCGGGTCCGGCACAGATACGCAGTATTTT
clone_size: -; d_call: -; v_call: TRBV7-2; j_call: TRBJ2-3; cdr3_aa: CASSQVGLRTDTQYF; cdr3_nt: TGCGCCAGCAGCCAAGTCGGGCTCCGCACAGATACGCAGTATTTT
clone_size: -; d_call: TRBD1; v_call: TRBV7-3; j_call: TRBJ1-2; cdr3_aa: CASSPRQGVGGYTF; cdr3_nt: TGTGCCAGCAGCCCGAGACAGGGGGTAGGAGGCTACACCTTC
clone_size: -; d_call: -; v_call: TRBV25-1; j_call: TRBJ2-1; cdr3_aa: CASSQQGRAANEQFF; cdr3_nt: TGTGCCAGCAGTCAACAGGGGAGGGCCGCCAATGAGCAGTTCTTC
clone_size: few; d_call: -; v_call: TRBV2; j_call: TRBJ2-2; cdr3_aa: CASSEGRGAGELFF; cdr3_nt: TGTGCCAGCAGTGAAGGCAGGGGTGCCGGGGAGCTGTTTTTT
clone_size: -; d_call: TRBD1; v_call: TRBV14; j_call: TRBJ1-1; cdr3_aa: CASSQPGGGMNTEAFF; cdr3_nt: TGTGCCAGCAGCCAACCAGGGGGAGGAATGAACACTGAAGCTTTCTTT
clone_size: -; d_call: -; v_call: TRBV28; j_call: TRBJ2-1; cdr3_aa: CASSLPITEQFF; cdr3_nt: TGTGCCAGCAGTTTGCCGATAACGGAGCAGTTCTTC
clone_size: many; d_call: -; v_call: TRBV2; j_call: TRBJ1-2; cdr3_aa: CASTQQGILEGYTF; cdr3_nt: TGTGCCAGCACCCAGCAGGGAATCTTAGAAGGCTACACCTTC
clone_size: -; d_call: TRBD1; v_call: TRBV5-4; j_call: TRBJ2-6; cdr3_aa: CASSSPTGGLGANVLTF; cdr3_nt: TGTGCCAGCAGCTCTCCGACAGGGGGTCTTGGGGCCAACGTCCTGACTTTC
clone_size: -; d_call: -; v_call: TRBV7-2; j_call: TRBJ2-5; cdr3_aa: CASSLALGTQYF; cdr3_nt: TGTGCCAGCAGCTTAGCGCTAGGAACCCAGTACTTC
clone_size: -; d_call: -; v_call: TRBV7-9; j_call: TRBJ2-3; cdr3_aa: CASSLAQRRTDTQYF; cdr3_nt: TGTGCCAGCAGCTTAGCCCAGCGGCGCACAGATACGCAGTATTTT
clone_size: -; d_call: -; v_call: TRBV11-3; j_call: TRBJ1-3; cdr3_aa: CASSSYMGNTIYF; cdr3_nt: TGTGCCAGCAGCTCCTACATGGGAAACACCATATATTTT
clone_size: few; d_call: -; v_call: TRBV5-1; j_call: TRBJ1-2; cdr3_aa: CASSPGRNYGYTF; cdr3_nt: TGCGCCAGCAGCCCTGGACGGAACTATGGCTACACCTTC
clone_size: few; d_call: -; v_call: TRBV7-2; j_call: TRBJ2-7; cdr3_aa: CASSLAGAPGSYEQYF; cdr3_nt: TGTGCCAGCAGCTTGGCGGGGGCCCCTGGCTCCTACGAGCAGTACTTC
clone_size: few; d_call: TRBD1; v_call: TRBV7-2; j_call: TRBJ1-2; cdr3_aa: CASSSSRQGGYTF; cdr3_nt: TGTGCCAGCAGCTCATCTCGACAGGGTGGCTACACCTTC
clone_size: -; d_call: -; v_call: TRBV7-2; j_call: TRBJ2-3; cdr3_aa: CASSLDLGRVGDTQYF; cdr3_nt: TGTGCCAGCAGCTTAGATTTGGGGAGAGTTGGGGATACGCAGTATTTT
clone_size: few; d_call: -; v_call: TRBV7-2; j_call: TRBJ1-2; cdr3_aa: CASSPDPRVNGYTF; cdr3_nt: TGTGCCAGCAGCCCGGACCCCCGAGTGAATGGCTACACCTTC
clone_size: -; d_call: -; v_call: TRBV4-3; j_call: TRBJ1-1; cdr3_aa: CASSQDWGGTEAFF; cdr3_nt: TGCGCCAGCAGCCAAGATTGGGGGGGCACTGAAGCTTTCTTT
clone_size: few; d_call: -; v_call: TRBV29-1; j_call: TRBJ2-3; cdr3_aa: CSVRVSDRGTQYF; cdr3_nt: TGCAGCGTTAGGGTCTCGGACCGAGGTACGCAGTATTTT
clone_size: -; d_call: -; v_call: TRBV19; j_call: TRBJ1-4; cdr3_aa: CASRSGRSNEKLFF; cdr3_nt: TGTGCCAGTAGATCAGGCAGGAGTAATGAAAAACTGTTTTTT
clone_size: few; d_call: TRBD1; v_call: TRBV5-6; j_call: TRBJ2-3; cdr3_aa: CASSFIQGANTQYF; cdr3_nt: TGTGCCAGCAGCTTTATCCAGGGGGCGAATACGCAGTATTTT
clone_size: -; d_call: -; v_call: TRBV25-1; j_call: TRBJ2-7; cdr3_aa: CASSLADRYEQYF; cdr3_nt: TGTGCCAGCAGCTTGGCGGACCGCTACGAGCAGTACTTC
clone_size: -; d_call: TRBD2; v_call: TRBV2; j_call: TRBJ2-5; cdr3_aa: CASSLRGGQETQYF; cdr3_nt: TGTGCCAGCAGCCTGCGGGGGGGTCAAGAGACCCAGTACTTC
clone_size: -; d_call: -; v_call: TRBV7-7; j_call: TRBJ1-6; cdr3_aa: CATDGASLDSPLHF; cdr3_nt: TGTGCCACCGACGGGGCATCTTTAGACTCACCCCTCCACTTT
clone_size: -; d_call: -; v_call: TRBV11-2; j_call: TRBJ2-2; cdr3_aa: CASSLAITSGSGELFF; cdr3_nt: TGTGCCAGCAGCTTAGCGATCACTAGTGGGTCCGGGGAGCTGTTTTTT